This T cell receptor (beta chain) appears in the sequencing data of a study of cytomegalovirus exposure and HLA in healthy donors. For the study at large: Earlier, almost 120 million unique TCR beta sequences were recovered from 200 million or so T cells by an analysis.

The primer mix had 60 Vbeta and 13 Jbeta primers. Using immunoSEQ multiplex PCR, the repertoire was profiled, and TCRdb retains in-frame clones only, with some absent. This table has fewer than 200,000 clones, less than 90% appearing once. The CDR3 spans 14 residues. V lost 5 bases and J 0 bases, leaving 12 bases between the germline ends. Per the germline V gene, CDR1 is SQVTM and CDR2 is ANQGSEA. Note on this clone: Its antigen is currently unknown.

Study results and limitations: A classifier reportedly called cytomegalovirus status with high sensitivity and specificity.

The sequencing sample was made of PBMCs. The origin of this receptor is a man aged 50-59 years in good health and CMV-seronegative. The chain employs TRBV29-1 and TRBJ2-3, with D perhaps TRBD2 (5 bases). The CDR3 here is CSVLWRASTDTQYF. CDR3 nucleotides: TGCAGCGTTCTTTGGCGGGCCAGCACAGATACGCAGTATTTT.